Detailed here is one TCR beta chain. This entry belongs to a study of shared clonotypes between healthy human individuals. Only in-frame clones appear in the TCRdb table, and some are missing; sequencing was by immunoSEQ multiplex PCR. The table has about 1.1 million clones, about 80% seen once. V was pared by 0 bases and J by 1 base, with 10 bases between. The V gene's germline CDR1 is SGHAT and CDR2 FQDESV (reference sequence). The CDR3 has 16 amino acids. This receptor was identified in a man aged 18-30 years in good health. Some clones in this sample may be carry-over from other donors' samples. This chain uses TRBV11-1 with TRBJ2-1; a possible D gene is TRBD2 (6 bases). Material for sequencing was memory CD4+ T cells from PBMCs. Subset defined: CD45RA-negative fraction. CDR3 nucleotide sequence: TGTGCCAGCAGCTTAGCGGGACTTAATTCCTACAATGAGCAGTTCTTC. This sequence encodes CASSLAGLNSYNEQFF.